The present TCR beta chain was sequenced within a study of T cell changes during pregnancy in multiple sclerosis. Data came from immunoSEQ multiplex PCR; TCRdb stores just in-frame clones and leaves some out. Among more than 25,000 clones, roughly 90% were seen once, and the ten largest hold roughly 10%. The CDR3 spans 11 residues. Trimming cost V 0 bases and J 8 bases, with 5 bases left between them. The germline CDR1 and CDR2 sequences are SGHRS and YFSETQ. The gene calls are TRBV5-1 and TRBJ1-2; unclear D gene. This material consisted of CD8+ T cells from peripheral blood mononuclear cells, taken in the first trimester of pregnancy. The receptor comes from a female donor with multiple sclerosis, enrolled in a pregnancy study. The DNA for the CDR3 is TGCGCCAGCAGCTTGGGCGGAGGCTACACCTTC. Its protein product is CASSLGGGYTF.